The T cell receptor beta chain under discussion was sequenced for a study of cytomegalovirus exposure and HLA in healthy donors. Donors came from a validation cohort of over a hundred subjects, distinct from the first 666-subject cohort. The CDR3 has 13 amino acids. Germline CDR1 SEHNR, CDR2 FQNEAQ (reference sequence). The V gene lost 3 bases and the J gene lost 2 bases, with 8 bases spanning the gap. The method was immunoSEQ multiplex PCR; TCRdb's version includes in-frame clones alone and lacks a portion of them. This sample carries 60,000 or so clones, 90% of them seen once, and the ten largest clones take 0.85% to 1.2%.

The sample taken for sequencing was PBMCs. The receptor's source is a man between 18 and 35 years old in good health and CMV-seronegative. The chain carries TRBV7-9 and TRBJ2-7; possibly TRBD1 for D (5 bases). In nucleotides, the CDR3 is TGTGCCAGCAGCTTGGACATAACCTACGAGCAGTACTTC. Translating it yields CASSLDITYEQYF.